This TCR beta chain derives from a study of a mutant IDH1 vaccine in newly diagnosed glioma. Overall study context: The initiation of vaccination occurred 4-6 weeks after radiotherapy alone, or with temozolomide cycles.

Note on this clone: What it binds is unknown.

Clones were sequenced by immunoSEQ multiplex PCR, and TCRdb holds only the in-frame ones, with some missing. The sample gives about 56,000 clones, roughly four fifths of which show up once; over 2.5% is in the top ten. Time point specified: week 47, end of study. Vaccinated patients received 300 ug of mutant IDH1 20-mer peptide per dose, with topical imiquimod. Germline V CDR1 and CDR2: GTSNPN, SVGIG (reference sequence). The CDR3 contains 13 residues. After removal of 4 bases from V and 4 bases from J, the junction contained 5 bases not matched to a gene. Study-wide points: Whatever changes occurred in top peripheral T cell clonotypes seemed unrelated to pseudoprogression.

Specimen: PBMCs, collected from a glioma patient whose treatment included an IDH1 peptide vaccine. This TCR came from a woman between 50 and 59 years old with glioma. The chain has TRBV30 and TRBJ2-3; the match to TRBD1 covers 7 bases. CDR3 protein: CAWTGGRPDTQYF. The CDR3 DNA is TGTGCCTGGACAGGGGGAAGGCCAGATACGCAGTATTTT.